This TCR beta chain appears in the sequencing data of a study of blood T cell repertoires in COVID-19. Study details: The analysed material was cDNA or gDNA that came from T cells, B-cell-depleted T cells, or PBMCs.

CDR3 length equals 17 residues. The junction had 6 bases not matched to a gene; V was cut back by 0 bases and J by 0 bases. From germline, CDR1 is SGHRS and CDR2 YFSETQ. Per the study methods: Estimation of nucleated cell counts was performed using reference gene primer amplification. Profiling relied on immunoSEQ multiplex PCR, and the TCRdb table lists in-frame clones only, not all of them. V and J calls and clone size are as listed in that table; D and trimming were resolved from the DNA. The sample consists of 80,000 to 90,000 clones, about four fifths of them appearing once. This clonotype was obtained from a woman in her 70s with acute or convalescent COVID-19. The chain carries TRBV5-1 and TRBJ2-7; 10 nucleotides align to TRBD2. The specimen was peripheral blood. CDR3 bases: TGCGCCAGCAGCTTGGGGCCTAGCGGGGGTAGCTCCTACGAGCAGTACTTC. Residues: CASSLGPSGGSSYEQYF.